The sequence of this T cell receptor (beta chain) was determined in a study of breast tumors, draining lymph nodes, adjacent tissues (dated by TCRdb to about 2016). Notes on the research overall: In breast cancer patients, the study compared the TCR beta repertoires of tumor, adjacent nontumor tissue and axillary lymph nodes. The study aimed to assess the relationships and possible T-cell exchange between tumor, surrounding tissue and draining lymph node repertoires in human breast cancer.

The axillary draining lymph nodes of breast cancer patients were the source of the lymph node samples. CDR1 MDHEN and CDR2 SYDVKM were looked up in the germline V gene. The CDR3 numbers 14 residues from cysteine through phenylalanine. Kept here is only the CDR3 DNA, which spans 42 bases and is read in frame from base 1. V loses 6 bases, J loses 4 bases, and the germline ends lie 15 bases apart. Instrument on record: Illumina HiSeq 2000. Multiplex PCR amplification was used to generate the TCR beta chain libraries. High-throughput sequencing was used to analyze the amplified TCR beta chain products. TCRdb's own reprocessing of the public reads used fastp at Q25 and MiXCR and kept productive beta chains. Identical CDR3 proteins give one entry, which carries the most common genes and DNA. The sample table shows 150,000 to 200,000 distinct CDR3 sequences, and 33% are seen once. About 3.7% of the sample is taken by the ten largest.

This clonotype was found many times. It lacks a known antigen. One base away there is no much larger clone; base qualities are not given. Broad study findings and their caveats: The data were judged consistent with most tumor T cells deriving from the lymph node and then expanding within tumor tissue. The study presented the conclusion that tumor T cells originate in lymph nodes as consistent with a hypothesis, not as something directly demonstrated. Tumor and nontumor tissue repertoires were significantly more similar in luminal-like than in basal-like breast cancer. T-cell repertoire diversity in tumors was found to be lower than in lymph nodes but higher than in nontumor tissue, and preferential V and J gene usage was observed.

The sequencing input was axillary lymph node tissue. Recombination joined TRBV28 with TRBJ2-5; perhaps TRBD2 is the D gene, with 6 bases matching. This clonotype was sampled from a female donor with breast cancer. Some clones in this sample may be carry-over from other donors' samples. The DNA is as follows: TGTGCCAGCAGACATTCGGGGGTTCCAGAGACCCAGTACTTC. Translated, this gives CASRHSGVPETQYF.